This is a list of T cell receptor beta chains from one sample in a study of cytomegalovirus exposure and HLA in healthy donors. Some clones are missing from TCRdb's copy, which holds only in-frame ones; the method was immunoSEQ multiplex PCR. Of about 190,000 clones detected, roughly 77% appear once; the ten largest clones hold more than 4%. The sequenced sample consisted of PBMCs. Every receptor here comes from a man in his thirties or forties in good health and CMV-seropositive. Both conserved end residues are part of each CDR3. A D gene is named only where the DNA matches it firmly. Clone size is not always given. Where it is, it says once, few, many or a class for expanded clones.

>TRBD2|TRBJ2-7|TRBV10-3|NA
CAIGLAGVVEQYF
TGTGCCATTGGACTAGCGGGAGTGGTCGAGCAGTACTTC
>TRBD2|TRBJ2-3|TRBV4-3|NA
CASSQAVTSGGQGDTQYF
TGCGCCAGCAGCCAAGCGGTCACTAGCGGGGGGCAGGGAGATACGCAGTATTTT
>NA|TRBJ1-6|TRBV7-2|NA
CASSLGSSYNSPLHF
TGTGCCAGCAGCTTGGGGAGCTCCTATAATTCACCCCTCCACTTT
>NA|TRBJ2-5|TRBV5-5|NA
CASSLDPSRETQYF
TGTGCCAGCAGCTTGGACCCTTCGAGGGAGACCCAGTACTTC
>TRBD2|TRBJ2-5|TRBV2|few
CASSELGLAGAWRETQYF
TGTGCCAGCAGTGAACTGGGACTAGCGGGAGCGTGGCGAGAGACCCAGTACTTC
>TRBD2|TRBJ2-1|TRBV29-1|NA
CSVEVPLGGGRKQFF
TGCAGCGTTGAAGTGCCTCTCGGCGGGGGTCGGAAGCAGTTCTTC
>NA|TRBJ1-4|TRBV30|NA
CAWERGGIEKLFF
TGTGCCTGGGAGAGAGGAGGTATTGAAAAACTGTTTTTT
>NA|TRBJ1-2|TRBV7-2|once
CASSLRNSNYGYTF
TGTGCCAGCAGCTTAAGGAACAGCAACTATGGCTACACCTTC
>TRBD1|TRBJ2-3|TRBV6-6|NA
CASGQGVSTDTQYF
TGTGCCAGCGGACAGGGGGTCAGCACAGATACGCAGTATTTT
>NA|TRBJ2-5|TRBV7-2|NA
CASSRVGRAKETQYF
TGTGCCAGCAGCCGGGTTGGGCGGGCCAAAGAGACCCAGTACTTC
>NA|TRBJ2-7|TRBV11-2|NA
CASSSQEGGGEQYF
TGTGCCAGCAGCTCCCAGGAGGGCGGCGGCGAGCAGTACTTC
>NA|TRBJ1-2|TRBV10-3|NA
CAARGGALGYTF
TGTGCCGCCCGGGGGGGGGCGTTAGGCTACACCTTC
>NA|TRBJ2-3|TRBV5-1|NA
CASSSSSTDTQYF
TGCGCCAGCAGCTCCTCTAGCACAGATACGCAGTATTTT
>NA|TRBJ1-2|TRBV30|NA
CAWSTGSRYGYTF
TGTGCCTGGAGTACAGGGAGTCGGTATGGCTACACCTTC
>NA|TRBJ1-1|TRBV4-2|NA
CASSPNRGGLYTEAFF
TGTGCCAGCAGCCCAAACCGCGGGGGGCTCTACACTGAAGCTTTCTTT
>NA|TRBJ1-1|TRBV5-1|NA
CASSPSGSWSTEAFF
TGCGCCAGCAGCCCCAGTGGTTCATGGAGCACTGAAGCTTTCTTT
>TRBD1|TRBJ2-2|TRBV7-2|NA
CASRPTGGATGELFF
TGTGCCAGCAGGCCAACAGGGGGCGCCACCGGGGAGCTGTTTTTT
>TRBD1|TRBJ2-1|TRBV15|NA
CATSRGNSGTGSYNEQFF
TGTGCCACCAGCAGGGGAAATTCCGGGACAGGGTCCTACAATGAGCAGTTCTTC
>NA|TRBJ1-1|TRBV6-6|few
CASMGPTNTEAFF
TGTGCCTCTATGGGGCCGACGAACACTGAAGCTTTCTTT
>TRBD2|TRBJ2-1|TRBV27|NA
CASSLLVAGGPNEQFF
TGTGCCAGCAGTTTACTTGTAGCGGGGGGGCCCAATGAGCAGTTCTTC
>TRBD1|TRBJ2-1|TRBV25-1|NA
CASTHAGGTGGYNEQFF
TGTGCCAGCACGCATGCGGGCGGGACAGGCGGTTACAATGAGCAGTTCTTC
>TRBD2|TRBJ2-2|TRBV18|NA
CASSPPAGTSGRNTGELFF
TGTGCCAGCTCACCCCCCGCCGGGACTAGCGGGAGGAACACCGGGGAGCTGTTTTTT
>TRBD2|TRBJ2-5|TRBV29-1|NA
CSVTSGEETQYF
TGCAGCGTTACTAGCGGGGAGGAGACCCAGTACTTC
>TRBD1|TRBJ2-5|TRBV4-3|NA
CASSQEGTGILETQYF
TGCGCCAGCAGCCAAGAAGGGACAGGGATACTAGAGACCCAGTACTTC
>TRBD2|TRBJ2-7|TRBV27|NA
CASSLKLAGEFSHEQYF
TGTGCCAGCAGTTTGAAACTAGCGGGAGAGTTTTCCCACGAGCAGTACTTC
>TRBD1|TRBJ1-4|TRBV27|once
CASSFVGTGGEKLFF
TGTGCCAGCAGTTTCGTCGGGACAGGGGGTGAAAAACTGTTTTTT
>TRBD1|TRBJ2-2|TRBV9|NA
CASSGGQGPGELFF
TGTGCCAGCAGCGGGGGACAGGGCCCCGGGGAGCTGTTTTTT
>NA|TRBJ2-7|TRBV28|NA
CASSPPSGLLYEQYF
TGTGCCAGCAGTCCCCCGTCGGGACTGCTCTACGAGCAGTACTTC
>NA|TRBJ1-2|TRBV7-2|few
CASSLEGRGLDGYTF
TGTGCCAGCAGCCTAGAGGGCAGGGGACTAGATGGCTACACCTTC
>TRBD1|TRBJ2-3|TRBV25-1|NA
CASRGGTGVDTQYF
TGTGCCAGCAGAGGTGGGACAGGGGTAGATACGCAGTATTTT
>TRBD1|TRBJ2-5|TRBV7-9|few
CASSLGQGGPETQYF
TGTGCCAGCAGCCTGGGACAGGGAGGACCTGAGACCCAGTACTTC
>TRBD1|TRBJ1-1|TRBV28|NA
CASSFRGLGTEAFF
TGTGCCAGCAGTTTCAGGGGGCTGGGCACTGAAGCTTTCTTT
>TRBD2|TRBJ2-7|TRBV9|NA
CASSPGTSNAYEQYF
TGTGCCAGCAGCCCTGGGACTAGCAACGCCTACGAGCAGTACTTC
>NA|TRBJ1-2|TRBV7-9|NA
CASSLAGAGYTF
TGTGCCAGCAGCTTAGCAGGGGCTGGCTACACCTTC
>TRBD2|TRBJ2-1|TRBV7-3|few
CASSPMGGSEQFF
TGTGCCAGCAGCCCCATGGGCGGGAGTGAGCAGTTCTTC
>TRBD2|TRBJ2-1|TRBV5-1|once
CASSLGPSGTNNEQFF
TGCGCCAGCAGCTTGGGGCCTAGCGGAACCAACAATGAGCAGTTCTTC
>TRBD2|TRBJ2-3|TRBV5-1|NA
CASSLRSGGPTDTQYF
TGCGCCAGCAGCTTGCGTAGCGGGGGGCCTACAGATACGCAGTATTTT
>TRBD1|TRBJ1-1|TRBV6-4|once
CASSAGQGNTEAFF
TGTGCCAGCAGTGCAGGACAGGGGAACACTGAAGCTTTCTTT
>TRBD1|TRBJ1-1|TRBV7-9|NA
CSSSLVPPQGYTEAFF
TGTTCCAGCAGCTTAGTTCCTCCACAGGGGTACACTGAAGCTTTCTTT
>NA|TRBJ2-1|TRBV18|NA
CASSPSKTILGGNEQFF
TGTGCCAGCTCACCATCTAAGACAATTTTGGGTGGGAATGAGCAGTTCTTC
>NA|TRBJ2-2|TRBV5-6|few
CASSYAGTGELFF
TGTGCCAGCAGCTACGCCGGGACAGGGGAGCTGTTTTTT
>NA|TRBJ2-7|TRBV7-9|NA
CSSSTMREQYF
TGTTCCAGCAGTACTATGAGAGAGCAGTACTTC
>TRBD2|TRBJ2-1|TRBV9|NA
CASSVGGGAHNEQFF
TGTGCCAGCAGCGTAGGCGGGGGGGCGCACAATGAGCAGTTCTTC
>TRBD2|TRBJ2-4|TRBV6-5|NA
CASKKAGGGKNIQYF
TGTGCCAGCAAAAAAGCGGGAGGTGGCAAAAACATTCAGTACTTC
>NA|TRBJ1-2|TRBV12-5|NA
CASGLERGVRGYTF
TGTGCTAGTGGTTTGGAACGGGGGGTTCGAGGCTACACCTTC
>TRBD1|TRBJ1-4|TRBV20-1|NA
CSALGQGKFF
TGCAGTGCTCTAGGACAGGGTAAGTTTTTT
>TRBD1|TRBJ2-2|TRBV28|NA
CASRTGNTGELFF
TGTGCCAGCCGGACAGGGAACACCGGGGAGCTGTTTTTT
>NA|TRBJ1-5|TRBV28|NA
CASEWSPSNQPQHF
TGTGCCAGCGAGTGGAGCCCCAGCAATCAGCCCCAGCATTTT
>NA|TRBJ1-5|TRBV19|few
CASSIESGAGGQPQHF
TGTGCCAGTAGTATAGAATCAGGGGCGGGAGGTCAGCCCCAGCATTTT
>TRBD1|TRBJ1-1|TRBV19|NA
CASIGQGVAFF
TGTGCCAGTATAGGACAGGGGGTAGCTTTCTTT
>TRBD1|TRBJ1-5|TRBV12-5|NA
CASGLVLTGGAGNQPQHF
TGTGCTAGTGGTTTGGTACTGACAGGGGGTGCTGGCAATCAGCCCCAGCATTTT
>TRBD1|TRBJ2-1|TRBV7-2|few
CASSLGDRAYNEQFF
TGTGCCAGCAGCTTGGGGGACAGGGCCTACAATGAGCAGTTCTTC
>TRBD1|TRBJ2-5|TRBV14|NA
CASSQEGTGGWETQYF
TGTGCCAGCAGCCAAGAAGGGACAGGGGGCTGGGAGACCCAGTACTTC
>NA|TRBJ2-1|TRBV6-6|once
CASSPREGHEQFF
TGTGCCAGCAGTCCCCGAGAGGGCCATGAGCAGTTCTTC